Listed below are T cell receptor beta chains from one sample, sequenced in a study of blood T cells in healthy people across ages. Each CDR3 protein gets one entry after TCRdb re-called the 5' RACE reads with MiXCR. Of hundreds of thousands of distinct CDR3 sequences listed, around 36% were seen once; the top ten hold 13%. The sequenced sample consisted of blood. These receptors originate from a young man in good health. Both conserved end residues are part of each CDR3. D genes are given only for firm matches. Clone size is not always given. Where it is, it says once, few, many or a class for expanded clones.

j_call cdr3_length d_call clone_size v_call cdr3_nt cdr3_aa
TRBJ2-7 13 - - TRBV20-1 TGCAGTGCTGCGGCACGGAGCTCCTACGAGCAGTACTTC CSAAARSSYEQYF
TRBJ1-2 17 - many TRBV10-3 TGTGCCATCAGTGAGGGGACGGGGGGACGGAGGAACTATGGCTACACCTTC CAISEGTGGRRNYGYTF
TRBJ1-1 13 - many TRBV12-3/TRBV12-4 TGTGCCAGCAGTTTAGGGGACCGCACTGAAGCTTTCTTT CASSLGDRTEAFF
TRBJ2-3 16 - - TRBV11-2 TGTGCCAGCAGCACGTCAGGGGGGGACGGCACAGATACGCAGTATTTT CASSTSGGDGTDTQYF
TRBJ1-2 15 TRBD1 - TRBV7-9 TGTGCCAGCAGCTTGGCGGGGGGACAGTATAGTGGCTACACCTTC CASSLAGGQYSGYTF
TRBJ2-5 16 - many TRBV9 TGTGCCAGCAGCTTCCCATCGGGGGACACGACGGAGACCCAGTACTTC CASSFPSGDTTETQYF
TRBJ1-1 16 - - TRBV18 TGTGCCAGCTCACCACCGGGGGGCAGACGGAACACTGAAGCTTTCTTT CASSPPGGRRNTEAFF
TRBJ2-7 16 - many TRBV4-3 TGCGCCAGCAGCCAAGCCCTGACAGCCCTCCTCAACGAGCAGTACTTC CASSQALTALLNEQYF
TRBJ2-3 15 - - TRBV6-2/TRBV6-3 TGTGCCAGCACCCCAGCGACGGAATGGGGGGATACGCAGTATTTT CASTPATEWGDTQYF
TRBJ1-1 14 TRBD1 - TRBV5-1 TGCGCCAGCACCTTCACAGGGGGCGACACTGAAGCTTTCTTT CASTFTGGDTEAFF
TRBJ1-2 15 TRBD1 - TRBV7-8 TGTGCCAGCAGCTTAGGGGACAGGGGCTGGTATGGCTACACCTTC CASSLGDRGWYGYTF
TRBJ2-1 16 TRBD2 few TRBV5-1 TGCGCCAGCAGCTCCCCGGGGCCCCGGGGGGACAATGAGCAGTTCTTC CASSSPGPRGDNEQFF
TRBJ2-1 16 - - TRBV5-1 TGCGCCAGCAGCTGGCAACAGATTACCCCTTACAATGAGCAGTTCTTC CASSWQQITPYNEQFF
TRBJ2-1 16 TRBD1 - TRBV3-1 TGTGCCAGCGGCCAAGATGGGACAGGTTTTTACAATGAGCAGTTCTTC CASGQDGTGFYNEQFF
TRBJ1-6 17 - - TRBV4-1 TGCGCCAGCAGCCAACTCATTGGTAGGACCTATAATTCACCCCTCCACTTT CASSQLIGRTYNSPLHF
TRBJ1-1 13 - - TRBV29-1 TGCAGCGTTGGACCTCAGAGGGACACTGAAGCTTTCTTT CSVGPQRDTEAFF
TRBJ2-7 17 TRBD2 - TRBV4-1 TGCGCCAGCAGCACTCGCCTTCCTAGCGGGGGCATTTGGGAGCAGTACTTC CASSTRLPSGGIWEQYF
TRBJ2-7 11 - - TRBV5-6 TGTGCCACAGGGACACTCTACGAGCAGTACTTC CATGTLYEQYF
TRBJ1-4 11 - - TRBV12-3/TRBV12-4 TGTGCCAGCAGACGTAATGAAAAACTGTTTTTT CASRRNEKLFF
TRBJ2-1 17 - - TRBV25-1 TGTGCCAGCAGTGGCACAGGGGGGGAATTGGTTTACAATGAGCAGTTCTTC CASSGTGGELVYNEQFF
TRBJ1-6 15 - few TRBV3-1 TGTGCCAGCAGCCCTGTATACGGAACCAATTCACCCCTCCACTTT CASSPVYGTNSPLHF
TRBJ2-1 15 - few TRBV24-1 TGTGCCACCAGGTTTCCGAGACACCGCTACAATGAGCAGTTCTTC CATRFPRHRYNEQFF
TRBJ2-4 15 - - TRBV6-2/TRBV6-3 TGTGCCAGCGGGTCGAGCAAGGAAGCCAAAAACATTCAGTACTTC CASGSSKEAKNIQYF
TRBJ2-5 13 - many TRBV6-5 TGTGCCAGCAGACCCCCAGGGGAAGAGACCCAGTACTTC CASRPPGEETQYF
TRBJ1-1 15 - - TRBV4-2 TGTGCCAGCAGCCAATACGGGGGGCTCAGCACTGAAGCTTTCTTT CASSQYGGLSTEAFF
TRBJ1-2 15 - - TRBV6-1 TGTGCCAGCAGTCTCCTCCCTGGGGCTCGCGATGGCTACACCTTC CASSLLPGARDGYTF
TRBJ2-5 15 - - TRBV5-6 TGTGCCAGCAGCTTTCGCGAGAACGCAAGATATGAGCAGTACTTC CASSFRENARYEQYF
TRBJ1-2 14 TRBD1 few TRBV7-9 TGTGCCAGCAGCGTACAGGGGAGTGGCTATGGCTACACCTTC CASSVQGSGYGYTF
TRBJ1-5 13 TRBD1 - TRBV20-1 TGCAGTGCCAAACAGGGGGACAATCAGCCCCAGCATTTT CSAKQGDNQPQHF
TRBJ1-2 14 TRBD1 - TRBV5-6 TGTACCAGCAGCCGATGGGACAGGGACTATGGCTACATCTTC CTSSRWDRDYGYIF
TRBJ2-7 12 - - TRBV20-1 TGCAGTGCCGCGGGACAGCTCTACGAGCAGTACTTC CSAAGQLYEQYF
TRBJ1-1 15 - - TRBV12-3/TRBV12-4 TGTGCCAGCAGTTTAATCCAGGGCGGGAACACTGAAGCTTTCTTT CASSLIQGGNTEAFF
TRBJ1-2 12 - - TRBV20-1 TGCAGCGCTAGGGCCGGCCTGGGGGGCTACACCTTC CSARAGLGGYTF
TRBJ2-2 19 TRBD2 - TRBV6-5 TGTGCCAGCAGTTACTCGGGACTAGCGGGGGGGCTAGGCACCGGGGAGCTGTTTTTT CASSYSGLAGGLGTGELFF
TRBJ1-6 12 - few TRBV3-1 TGTGCCAGCAGGCAATATAATTCACCCCTCCACTTT CASRQYNSPLHF
TRBJ2-7 13 TRBD1 many TRBV2 TGTGCCAGCAGTATGCCAGGGGGACCGAAGCAGTACTTC CASSMPGGPKQYF
TRBJ1-6 13 - - TRBV6-1 TGTGCCACCCATGGGGCAGTAAATTCACCCCTCCACTTT CATHGAVNSPLHF
TRBJ1-2 19 TRBD1 - TRBV25-1 TGTGCCAGCAGTGATGGTTCAGGGGGGGTTACGGGGGCTAACTATGGCTACACCTTC CASSDGSGGVTGANYGYTF
TRBJ2-3 13 - few TRBV12-3/TRBV12-4 TGTGCCAGCAAACGAGCGGTCACAGATACGCAGTATTTT CASKRAVTDTQYF
TRBJ1-2 14 - few TRBV9 TGTGCCAGCAGCGTGACAGCTACTAACTATGGCTACACCTTC CASSVTATNYGYTF
TRBJ1-3 20 - - TRBV6-2/TRBV6-3 TGTGCCAGCAGTTACGGTGTGACAGGCGAACTCCTCGACTCTGGAAACACCATATATTTT CASSYGVTGELLDSGNTIYF
TRBJ2-3 17 - few TRBV9 TGTGCCAGCAGCCCCCGCGGCGGGCCGCCAAACACAGATACGCAGTATTTT CASSPRGGPPNTDTQYF
TRBJ1-1 17 TRBD1 few TRBV6-2/TRBV6-3 TGTGCCAGCAGTTCCGCCCTCGGGACAGCGAGGAACACTGAAGCTTTCTTT CASSSALGTARNTEAFF
TRBJ2-2 18 TRBD2 - TRBV4-2 TGTGCCAGCAGCCACGCGTCTAGCGGGGGGGCTAGGACCGGGGAGCTGTTTTTT CASSHASSGGARTGELFF
TRBJ2-7 15 TRBD1 - TRBV2 TGTGCCAGCAGTTCTACGACAGGGGTATCCTACGAGCAGTACTTC CASSSTTGVSYEQYF
TRBJ1-4 15 TRBD1 - TRBV7-2 TGTACCAGCAGCAATCAGGGGGCCCTAAATGAAAAACTGTTTTTT CTSSNQGALNEKLFF
TRBJ2-1 16 TRBD1 - TRBV7-2 TGTGCCAGCAGCTTATCCCCGGGACAGGGTTGGAATGAGCAGTTCTTC CASSLSPGQGWNEQFF